The 14 T cell receptor beta chains below all came from one sample that was sequenced in a study of blood T cell repertoires in COVID-19. Sequencing was performed with immunoSEQ multiplex PCR; in TCRdb, only in-frame clones are kept and a portion is missing. The table shows more than 300,000 clones, with roughly 91% occurring only once. Sequenced: PBMCs or T cells enriched from blood (not recorded which). These receptors were obtained from a woman between 18 and 29 years old who had recovered from COVID-19.

In its sample, this clone was seen once. This chain joins TRBV10-1 and TRBJ2-2; TRBD1 agrees at 7 bases. Unmatched junction bases numbered 1, after V lost 4 bases and J lost 2 bases. This CDR3 has 14 residues. The V gene's germline CDR1 is WNHNN and CDR2 SYGVQD (reference sequence). CDR3: CASSGDSNTGELFF. The CDR3 nucleotides are TGCGCCAGCAGTGGGGACAGTAACACCGGGGAGCTGTTTTTT.

The chain carries TRBV9 and TRBJ2-1; the match to TRBD2 covers 10 bases. Germline V gives CDR1 SGDLS, CDR2 YYNGEE. The CDR3 contains 15 residues. V was pared by 3 bases and J by 4 bases, with 4 bases of the junction left unmatched. CDR3 sequence (DNA): TGTGCCAGCAGCGCCCGGACTAGCGGATACAATGAGCAGTTCTTC. This sequence encodes CASSARTSGYNEQFF.

J is TRBJ2-7 and V is TRBV5-1; 9 positions match TRBD2. J was trimmed by 3 bases and V by 1 base; bases with no gene match: 2. The CDR3 contains 14 residues. The germline gives CDR1 SGHRS, CDR2 YFSETQ. The DNA for the CDR3 is TGCGCCAGCAGCTTGTCTAGCGGGGACTACGAGCAGTACTTC. This encodes CASSLSSGDYEQYF.

This clone was observed a few times. This rearrangement joins TRBV10-3 to TRBJ1-3; D not certain. The CDR3 sequence is 13 residues long. Germline lookup yields CDR1 ENHRY and CDR2 SYGVKD. Trimming removed 0 bases from V and 15 bases from J, with 15 bases in between. The CDR3 here is CAISESIGPTAYF. In DNA, the CDR3 is TGTGCCATCAGTGAGTCGATTGGGCCTACGGCATATTTT.

The chain uses TRBV6-5 and TRBJ1-1, with D possibly TRBD1 on 5 matching bases. The CDR3 is 15 residues long. The V end was cut by 2 bases, the J end by 1 base, with 11 bases between. CDR1 and CDR2 (germline): MNHEY, SVGAGI. The chain's CDR3 is CASSYAGVKNTEAFF. The DNA of the CDR3 is TGTGCCAGCAGTTACGCGGGGGTGAAGAACACTGAAGCTTTCTTT.

This chain joins TRBV29-1 and TRBJ1-3; no firm D call. Deletions cut 6 bases from V and 2 bases from J, with 11 bases between. Per germline, CDR1 SQVTM and CDR2 ANQGSEA. The CDR3 consists of 13 residues. The CDR3 DNA sequence: TGCAGCGTGGCTGACAACACTGGAAACACCATATATTTT. It specifies CSVADNTGNTIYF.

The chain couples TRBV9 to TRBJ1-1; D gene unclear. CDR3 length: 13 amino acids. Germline CDR1 SGDLS, CDR2 YYNGEE. V was shortened by 2 bases and J by 4 bases, with 9 bases between the two germline ends. CDR3 bases: TGTGCCAGCAGCGTTACCCTACTCACTGAAGCTTTCTTT. Amino acids: CASSVTLLTEAFF.

The chain links TRBV9 to TRBJ2-1; D perhaps matches TRBD1 (6 bases). Germline CDR1 reads SGDLS; CDR2 reads YYNGEE. Trimming took 0 bases from V and 0 from J, leaving 10 bases between them. This CDR3 has 16 residues. The CDR3 region is CASSVEARGSYNEQFF. CDR3 bases: TGTGCCAGCAGCGTAGAGGCCAGGGGCTCCTACAATGAGCAGTTCTTC.

The J gene is TRBJ1-1, the V gene TRBV18; D ambiguous. Germline V gives CDR1 KGHSH, CDR2 LQKENI. CDR3 length: 12 amino acids. V lost 3 bases to trimming and J lost 5 bases, with 7 bases between them. CDR3 sequence reads: CASSPAGTEAFF. For the CDR3, the DNA is TGTGCCAGCTCACCGGCGGGGACTGAAGCTTTCTTT.

This chain joins TRBV5-1 and TRBJ2-5, with D maybe TRBD1 (7 bases). Germline V gene sequence: CDR1 SGHRS, CDR2 YFSETQ. The V end lost 0 bases, the J end lost 5 bases, and 14 bases lay between the germline ends. The CDR3 contains 15 residues. The CDR3 loop reads CASSLVGRGDETQYF. Here the CDR3 DNA reads TGCGCCAGCAGCTTGGTTGGCAGGGGGGACGAGACCCAGTACTTC. Drawing the rest from reference TRBV5-1 and TRBJ2-5, the complete variable domain is KAGVTQTPRYLIKTRGQQVTLSCSPISGHRSVSWYQQTPGQGLQFLFEYFSETQRNKGNFPGRFSGRQFSNSRSEMNVSTLELGDSALYLCASSLVGRGDETQYFGPGTRLLVL.

The chain is built from TRBV7-3 and TRBJ2-7, with 7 nucleotides matching TRBD1. The J segment lost 0 bases and the V segment lost 5 bases, leaving 7 bases of the junction unmatched. The CDR3 has 15 residues. Germline-derived CDR1 and CDR2 are SGHTA and FQGTGA. CDR3 bases: TGTGCCAGCAGCGTATATACAGGGGCCTCCTACGAGCAGTACTTC. Translating gives CASSVYTGASYEQYF.

The chain employs TRBV15 and TRBJ2-4; TRBD1 is a possible D gene (6 bases). The CDR3 runs 14 residues. Germline assignment: CDR1 LNHNV and CDR2 YYDKDF (reference sequence). The V end was cut by 0 bases, the J end by 10 bases, with 13 bases between. The CDR3 DNA reads as TGTGCCACCAGCAGAGATTCAGAAACAGGGATTCAGTACTTC. Its protein is CATSRDSETGIQYF. The full variable domain, its missing parts supplied by reference TRBV15 and TRBJ2-4, is DAMVIQNPRYQVTQFGKPVTLSCSQTLNHNVMYWYQQKSSQAPKLLFHYYDKDFNNEADTPDNFQSRRPNTSFCFLDIRSPGLGDTAMYLCATSRDSETGIQYFGAGTRLSVL.

The chain carries TRBV7-2 and TRBJ2-1, with TRBD2 matching 11 bases. Germline CDR1 is SGHTA and CDR2 is FQGNSA. J was trimmed by 9 bases and V by 0 bases; bases with no gene match: 7. This CDR3 spans 16 amino acids. For the CDR3, the DNA is TGTGCCAGCAGCTTAGCGATAGCGGGGGGGCATGTTGAGCAGTTCTTC. This translates into CASSLAIAGGHVEQFF.

The chain joins TRBV18 to TRBJ1-5; 8 bases fit TRBD1. From germline, CDR1 is KGHSH and CDR2 LQKENI. This CDR3 has 16 residues. Trimming removed 6 bases from V and 0 bases from J; junction bases left unmatched: 7. The CDR3 protein is CASSPGQGSSNQPQHF. CDR3 coding DNA: TGTGCCAGCTCCCCCGGACAGGGTAGTAGCAATCAGCCCCAGCATTTT.